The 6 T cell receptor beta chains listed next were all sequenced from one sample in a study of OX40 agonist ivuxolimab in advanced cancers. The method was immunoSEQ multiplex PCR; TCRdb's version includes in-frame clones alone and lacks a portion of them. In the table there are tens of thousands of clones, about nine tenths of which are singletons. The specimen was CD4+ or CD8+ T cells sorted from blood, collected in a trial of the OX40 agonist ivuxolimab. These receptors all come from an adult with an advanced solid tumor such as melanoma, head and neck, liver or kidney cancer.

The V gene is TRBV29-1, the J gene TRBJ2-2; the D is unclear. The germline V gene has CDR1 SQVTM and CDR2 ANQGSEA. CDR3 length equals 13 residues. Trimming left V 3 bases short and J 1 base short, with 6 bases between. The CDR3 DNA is TGCAGCGTTGATTACAGGAACACCGGGGAGCTGTTTTTT. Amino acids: CSVDYRNTGELFF.

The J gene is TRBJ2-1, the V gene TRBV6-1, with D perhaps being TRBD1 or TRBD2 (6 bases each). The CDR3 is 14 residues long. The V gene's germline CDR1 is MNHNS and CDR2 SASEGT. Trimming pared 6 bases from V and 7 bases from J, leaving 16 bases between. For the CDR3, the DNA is TGTGCCAGCAGGGGGGCGGAGGGTGGGAATGAGCAGTTCTTC. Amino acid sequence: CASRGAEGGNEQFF.

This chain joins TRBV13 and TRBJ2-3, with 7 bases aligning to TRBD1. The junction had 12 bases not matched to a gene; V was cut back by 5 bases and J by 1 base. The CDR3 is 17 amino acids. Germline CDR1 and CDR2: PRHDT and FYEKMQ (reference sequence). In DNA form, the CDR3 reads TGTGCCAGCAGCCCAGACTCTACAGGGGCTGGCACAGATACGCAGTATTTT. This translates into CASSPDSTGAGTDTQYF.

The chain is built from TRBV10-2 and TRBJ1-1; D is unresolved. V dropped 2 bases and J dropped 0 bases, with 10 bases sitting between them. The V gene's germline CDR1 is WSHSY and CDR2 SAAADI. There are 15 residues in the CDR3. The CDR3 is CASSETAFMNTEAFF. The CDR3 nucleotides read TGCGCCAGCAGTGAGACGGCGTTTATGAACACTGAAGCTTTCTTT.

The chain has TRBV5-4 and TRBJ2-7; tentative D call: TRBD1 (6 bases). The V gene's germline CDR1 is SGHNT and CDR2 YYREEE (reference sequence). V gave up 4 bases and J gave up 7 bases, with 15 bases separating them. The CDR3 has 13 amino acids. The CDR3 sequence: CASSLGTRAEQYF. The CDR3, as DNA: TGTGCCAGCAGCCTCGGGACACGGGCAGAGCAGTACTTC.

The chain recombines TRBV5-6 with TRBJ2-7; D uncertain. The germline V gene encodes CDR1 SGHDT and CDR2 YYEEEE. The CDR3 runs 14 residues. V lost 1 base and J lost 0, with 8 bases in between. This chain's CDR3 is CASSLLPSSYEQYF. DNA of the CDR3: TGTGCCAGCAGCTTGCTTCCGAGCTCCTACGAGCAGTACTTC.